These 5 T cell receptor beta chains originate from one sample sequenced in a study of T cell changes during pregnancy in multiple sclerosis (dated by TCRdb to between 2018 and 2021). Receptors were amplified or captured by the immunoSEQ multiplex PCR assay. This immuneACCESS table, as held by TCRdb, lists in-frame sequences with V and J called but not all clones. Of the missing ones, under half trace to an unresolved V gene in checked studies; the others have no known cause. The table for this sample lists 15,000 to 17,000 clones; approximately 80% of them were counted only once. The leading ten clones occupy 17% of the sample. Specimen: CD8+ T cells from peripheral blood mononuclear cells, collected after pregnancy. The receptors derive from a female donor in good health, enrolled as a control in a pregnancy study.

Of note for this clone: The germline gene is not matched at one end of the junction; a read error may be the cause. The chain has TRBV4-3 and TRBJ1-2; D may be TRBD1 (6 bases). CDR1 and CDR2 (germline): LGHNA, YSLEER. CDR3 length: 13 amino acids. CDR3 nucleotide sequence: TGCGCCAGCAGCGAAGACAGGAACTATGGCTACACCTTC. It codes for CASSEDRNYGYTF.

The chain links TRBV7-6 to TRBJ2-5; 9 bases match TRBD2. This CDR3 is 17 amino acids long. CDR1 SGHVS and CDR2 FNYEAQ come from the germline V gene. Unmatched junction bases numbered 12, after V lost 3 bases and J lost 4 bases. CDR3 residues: CASSFFSGRVEGETQYF. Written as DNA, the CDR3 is TGTGCCAGCAGCTTCTTTAGCGGGAGAGTCGAGGGAGAGACCCAGTACTTC.

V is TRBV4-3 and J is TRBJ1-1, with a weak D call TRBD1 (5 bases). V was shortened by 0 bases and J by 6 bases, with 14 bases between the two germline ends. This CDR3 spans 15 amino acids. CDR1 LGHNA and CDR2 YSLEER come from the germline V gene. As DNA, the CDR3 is TGCGCCAGCAGCCAAGATTCCCAGGGTGGGGCTGAAGCTTTCTTT. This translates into CASSQDSQGGAEAFF.

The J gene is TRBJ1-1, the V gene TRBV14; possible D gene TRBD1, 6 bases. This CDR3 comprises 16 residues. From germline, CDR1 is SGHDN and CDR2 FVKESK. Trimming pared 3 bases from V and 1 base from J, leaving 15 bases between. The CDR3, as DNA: TGTGCCAGCAGCCACCCCCCACAGGGTAGGAACACTGAAGCTTTCTTT. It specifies CASSHPPQGRNTEAFF.

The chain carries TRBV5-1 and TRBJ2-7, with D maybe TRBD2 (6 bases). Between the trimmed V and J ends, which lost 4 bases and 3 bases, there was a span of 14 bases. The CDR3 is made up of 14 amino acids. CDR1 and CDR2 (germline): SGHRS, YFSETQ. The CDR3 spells CASSGGTVIYEQYF. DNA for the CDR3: TGCGCCAGCAGCGGGGGGACGGTGATCTACGAGCAGTACTTC.